This T cell receptor beta chain was identified in a study of blood T cell repertoires in COVID-19. Overall study context: COVID-19 samples collected from the United States, Italy and Spain covered acute and convalescent phases.

The data were produced by immunoSEQ multiplex PCR, yet TCRdb's version contains in-frame clones alone and is incomplete. Among roughly 280,000 clones, about nine tenths were seen once, and the ten largest hold around 3%. Recovered status in Cohort 3 required two negative PCRs, clearance, or symptom resolution. Deletions cut 7 bases from V and 2 bases from J, with 15 bases between. CDR3 length equals 15 residues. The germline CDR1 and CDR2 sequences are MDHEN and SYDVKM. This clone was detected a few times. This chain connects TRBV28 to TRBJ1-5, with D tentatively TRBD1 (5 bases). The sequenced sample consisted of PBMCs or T cells enriched from blood (not recorded which). The sequence derives from a woman in her forties or fifties who had recovered from COVID-19. CDR3 bases: TGTGCCAGCACCTTATCGGGAGGGGGCAATCAGCCCCAGCATTTT. It is translated as CASTLSGGGNQPQHF. The whole variable domain, remainder taken from reference TRBV28 and TRBJ1-5, is DVKVTQSSRYLVKRTGEKVFLECVQDMDHENMFWYRQDPGLGLRLIYFSYDVKMKEKGDIPEGYSVSREKKERFSLILESASTNQTSMYLCASTLSGGGNQPQHFGDGTRLSIL.